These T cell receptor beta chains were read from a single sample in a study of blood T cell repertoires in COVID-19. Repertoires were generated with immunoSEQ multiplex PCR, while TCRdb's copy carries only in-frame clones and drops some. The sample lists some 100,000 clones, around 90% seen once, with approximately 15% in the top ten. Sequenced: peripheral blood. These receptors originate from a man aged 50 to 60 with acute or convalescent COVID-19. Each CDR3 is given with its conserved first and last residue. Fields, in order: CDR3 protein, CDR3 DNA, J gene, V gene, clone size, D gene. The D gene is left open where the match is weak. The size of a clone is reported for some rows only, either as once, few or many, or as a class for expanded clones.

CDR3 protein: CAGPRGTEAFF; CDR3 DNA: TGTGCGGGACCGCGGGGCACTGAAGCTTTCTTT; J gene: TRBJ1-1; V gene: TRBV19; clone size: .; D gene: .
CDR3 protein: CASSLQKNTEAFF; CDR3 DNA: TGTGCCAGCAGTCTACAGAAGAACACTGAAGCTTTCTTT; J gene: TRBJ1-1; V gene: TRBV12-3/TRBV12-4; clone size: .; D gene: .
CDR3 protein: CASSRGGENQPQHF; CDR3 DNA: TGTGCCAGCAGTCGTGGGGGGGAGAATCAGCCCCAGCATTTT; J gene: TRBJ1-5; V gene: TRBV7-9; clone size: .; D gene: .
CDR3 protein: CASSPTGQGGYGYTF; CDR3 DNA: TGCGCCAGCAGCCCCACGGGACAGGGAGGCTATGGCTACACCTTC; J gene: TRBJ1-2; V gene: TRBV5-1; clone size: .; D gene: TRBD1
CDR3 protein: CASSSLQGYEKLFF; CDR3 DNA: TGTGCCAGCAGTAGTTTACAGGGCTACGAAAAACTGTTTTTT; J gene: TRBJ1-4; V gene: TRBV28; clone size: .; D gene: .
CDR3 protein: CASRNGGGETQYF; CDR3 DNA: TGTGCCAGCAGAAACGGGGGGGGAGAGACCCAGTACTTC; J gene: TRBJ2-5; V gene: TRBV6-6; clone size: .; D gene: TRBD2
CDR3 protein: CASSADPRGTGELFF; CDR3 DNA: TGTGCCAGCAGCGCGGACCCGAGGGGGACCGGGGAGCTGTTTTTT; J gene: TRBJ2-2; V gene: TRBV5-4; clone size: .; D gene: .
CDR3 protein: CASSVGGQGGQPQHF; CDR3 DNA: TGTGCCAGCAGCGTAGGTGGACAGGGGGGTCAGCCCCAGCATTTT; J gene: TRBJ1-5; V gene: TRBV9; clone size: .; D gene: TRBD1
CDR3 protein: CASSPGQGLLYEQFF; CDR3 DNA: TGTGCCAGCAGCCCAGGACAGGGGCTTTTATATGAGCAGTTCTTC; J gene: TRBJ2-1; V gene: TRBV11-2; clone size: .; D gene: TRBD1
CDR3 protein: CASSQGAQFAKLFF; CDR3 DNA: TGCGCCAGCAGCCAAGGGGCCCAATTTGCAAAACTGTTTTTT; J gene: TRBJ1-4; V gene: TRBV4-3; clone size: .; D gene: .
CDR3 protein: CASSQDARGAEQFF; CDR3 DNA: TGTGCCAGCAGCCAAGATGCCCGGGGGGCTGAGCAGTTCTTC; J gene: TRBJ2-1; V gene: TRBV3-1/TRBV3-2; clone size: .; D gene: .
CDR3 protein: CASSYTPGQEKTQYF; CDR3 DNA: TGTGCCAGCAGCTATACTCCGGGACAGGAAAAGACCCAGTACTTC; J gene: TRBJ2-5; V gene: TRBV13; clone size: .; D gene: TRBD1
CDR3 protein: CASSAVNRGGYTF; CDR3 DNA: TGTGCCAGCAGTGCCGTAAACAGGGGTGGCTACACCTTC; J gene: TRBJ1-2; V gene: TRBV27; clone size: .; D gene: TRBD1
CDR3 protein: CASSLSMPSTGELFF; CDR3 DNA: TGTGCCAGCAGCCTTAGTATGCCGAGCACCGGGGAGCTGTTTTTT; J gene: TRBJ2-2; V gene: TRBV3-1/TRBV3-2; clone size: few; D gene: .
CDR3 protein: CASSLGDRSSYEQYF; CDR3 DNA: TGTGCCAGCAGCTTGGGAGACAGGAGCTCCTACGAGCAGTACTTC; J gene: TRBJ2-7; V gene: TRBV5-6; clone size: .; D gene: .
CDR3 protein: CASSLMARGDTDTQYF; CDR3 DNA: TGTGCCAGCAGCTTGATGGCCCGGGGGGACACAGATACGCAGTATTTT; J gene: TRBJ2-3; V gene: TRBV5-6; clone size: .; D gene: TRBD2
CDR3 protein: CASSPLAGGRTDTQYF; CDR3 DNA: TGTGCCAGCAGTCCCCTAGCGGGGGGGCGCACAGATACGCAGTATTTT; J gene: TRBJ2-3; V gene: TRBV27; clone size: .; D gene: TRBD2
CDR3 protein: CASSFSQVKAKNIQYF; CDR3 DNA: TGTGCCAGCAGTTTCTCACAGGTCAAGGCCAAAAACATTCAGTACTTC; J gene: TRBJ2-4; V gene: TRBV27; clone size: .; D gene: .
CDR3 protein: CASLKSTEAFF; CDR3 DNA: TGTGCCTCCCTGAAGAGCACTGAAGCTTTCTTT; J gene: TRBJ1-1; V gene: TRBV12-3/TRBV12-4; clone size: .; D gene: .
CDR3 protein: CASSIDNRGNTEAFF; CDR3 DNA: TGTGCCAGTAGTATAGATAACAGGGGAAACACTGAAGCTTTCTTT; J gene: TRBJ1-1; V gene: TRBV19; clone size: .; D gene: TRBD1
CDR3 protein: CASSFSDEQFF; CDR3 DNA: TGCGCCAGCAGCTTCTCCGATGAGCAGTTCTTC; J gene: TRBJ2-1; V gene: TRBV10-1; clone size: .; D gene: .
CDR3 protein: CSVVVQLYQETQYF; CDR3 DNA: TGCAGCGTTGTGGTTCAACTGTACCAAGAGACCCAGTACTTC; J gene: TRBJ2-5; V gene: TRBV29-1; clone size: .; D gene: .
CDR3 protein: CASSARTSGGNEQFF; CDR3 DNA: TGTGCCAGCAGCGCCCGGACTAGCGGGGGCAATGAGCAGTTCTTC; J gene: TRBJ2-1; V gene: TRBV9; clone size: .; D gene: TRBD2
CDR3 protein: CASSYLGGRYNEQFF; CDR3 DNA: TGTGCCAGCAGTTACTTAGGGGGACGCTACAATGAGCAGTTCTTC; J gene: TRBJ2-1; V gene: TRBV6-6; clone size: .; D gene: .
CDR3 protein: CASSAPGPEQYF; CDR3 DNA: TGTGCCAGCAGCGCCCCAGGGCCCGAGCAGTACTTC; J gene: TRBJ2-7; V gene: TRBV11-3; clone size: .; D gene: .
CDR3 protein: CASSLAGAGEKLFF; CDR3 DNA: TGTGCCAGCAGCTTAGCAGGGGCTGGTGAAAAACTGTTTTTT; J gene: TRBJ1-4; V gene: TRBV7-9; clone size: .; D gene: .
CDR3 protein: CASSQDPGFTGELFF; CDR3 DNA: TGCGCCAGCAGCCAAGATCCGGGATTCACCGGGGAGCTGTTTTTT; J gene: TRBJ2-2; V gene: TRBV4-3; clone size: once; D gene: .
CDR3 protein: CASSPLERQETQYF; CDR3 DNA: TGTGCCAGCAGCCCCCTTGAGAGACAAGAGACCCAGTACTTC; J gene: TRBJ2-5; V gene: TRBV14; clone size: few; D gene: .
CDR3 protein: CASRSGDYNEQFF; CDR3 DNA: TGTGCCAGCAGGAGCGGAGACTACAATGAGCAGTTCTTC; J gene: TRBJ2-1; V gene: TRBV6-5; clone size: once; D gene: .
CDR3 protein: CASSVPGTGQETQYF; CDR3 DNA: TGTGCCAGCAGCGTTCCCGGGACAGGGCAAGAGACCCAGTACTTC; J gene: TRBJ2-5; V gene: TRBV2; clone size: .; D gene: TRBD1
CDR3 protein: CASSAELGTDKYF; CDR3 DNA: TGTGCCAGCTCAGCGGAATTAGGGACAGACAAGTACTTC; J gene: TRBJ2-5; V gene: TRBV18; clone size: .; D gene: TRBD1